The rows below give T cell receptor beta chains drawn from one sample of a study of blood T cell repertoires in COVID-19. TCRdb keeps only in-frame clones here, not all; method: immunoSEQ multiplex PCR. The sample holds around 370,000 clones; roughly 89% are singletons and the top ten take 6.5%. Source material: peripheral blood. The receptors were sampled from a young man with active or convalescent COVID-19. Each CDR3 is given with its conserved first and last residue. D genes are given only for firm matches. Part of the rows lack a size; the others show once, few, many or a class for expanded clones.

abundance: NA; j_gene: TRBJ2-5; len: 15; d_gene: TRBD2; v_gene: TRBV7-6; CDR3nt: TGTGCCAGCAGCTTTCTAGCGGGGGGGTTCGAGACCCAGTACTTC; CDR3aa: CASSFLAGGFETQYF
abundance: NA; j_gene: TRBJ2-3; len: 15; d_gene: TRBD1; v_gene: TRBV27; CDR3nt: TGTGCCAGCCGGGACAGGGGCCTAAGCACAGATACGCAGTATTTT; CDR3aa: CASRDRGLSTDTQYF
abundance: NA; j_gene: TRBJ2-2; len: 15; d_gene: TRBD2; v_gene: TRBV9; CDR3nt: TGTGCCAGCAGCGTAGTAGCGGGGGGGTCCGGGGAGCTGTTTTTT; CDR3aa: CASSVVAGGSGELFF
abundance: NA; j_gene: TRBJ2-7; len: 13; d_gene: NA; v_gene: TRBV10-3; CDR3nt: TGTGCCGGAGGCGAAGGCCGAAATTACGAGCAGTACTTC; CDR3aa: CAGGEGRNYEQYF
abundance: NA; j_gene: TRBJ2-7; len: 11; d_gene: NA; v_gene: TRBV7-9; CDR3nt: TGTGCCAGCAGCTTAGGCCGGGACTGTGTCTTC; CDR3aa: CASSLGRDCVF
abundance: NA; j_gene: TRBJ2-2; len: 14; d_gene: TRBD2; v_gene: TRBV10-3; CDR3nt: TGTGCCACTACTAGCGGGTCAGTCTCCGGGGAGCTGTTTTTT; CDR3aa: CATTSGSVSGELFF
abundance: NA; j_gene: TRBJ2-1; len: 15; d_gene: TRBD1; v_gene: TRBV18; CDR3nt: TGTGCCAGCTCCCCCGGGACAGGGGTGGAGAATGAGCAGTTCTTC; CDR3aa: CASSPGTGVENEQFF
abundance: NA; j_gene: TRBJ2-4; len: 14; d_gene: NA; v_gene: TRBV10-3; CDR3nt: TGTGCCATCAGTACCATCGGGCAGGGCGACATTCAGTACTTC; CDR3aa: CAISTIGQGDIQYF
abundance: NA; j_gene: TRBJ2-5; len: 17; d_gene: TRBD2; v_gene: TRBV6-2/TRBV6-3; CDR3nt: TGTGCCAGCAGTTACCGGACTAGCGGGGGGGCCCGAGAGACCCAGTACTTC; CDR3aa: CASSYRTSGGARETQYF
abundance: NA; j_gene: TRBJ1-2; len: 15; d_gene: NA; v_gene: TRBV7-9; CDR3nt: TGTGCCAGCAGCTTATACGCGGGGGGGCCCTATGGCTACACCTTC; CDR3aa: CASSLYAGGPYGYTF
abundance: NA; j_gene: TRBJ1-1; len: 14; d_gene: NA; v_gene: TRBV6-6; CDR3nt: TGTGCCAGCTCGCTGGGAGTAGGGGGCACTGAAGCTTTCTTT; CDR3aa: CASSLGVGGTEAFF
abundance: many; j_gene: TRBJ1-2; len: 15; d_gene: TRBD1; v_gene: TRBV7-2; CDR3nt: TGTGCCAGCAGCTCCCGGGACAGGGGACTCTATGGCTACACCTTC; CDR3aa: CASSSRDRGLYGYTF
abundance: once; j_gene: TRBJ1-1; len: 13; d_gene: TRBD1; v_gene: TRBV2; CDR3nt: TGTGCCAGGGATCGGGACAGACAAAATGAAGCTTTCTTT; CDR3aa: CARDRDRQNEAFF
abundance: NA; j_gene: TRBJ2-7; len: 19; d_gene: TRBD2; v_gene: TRBV11-2; CDR3nt: TGTGCCAGCAGCTTAGGTTCGAGGACTAGCGGGGGAAGTTCCTACGAGCAGTACTTC; CDR3aa: CASSLGSRTSGGSSYEQYF
abundance: NA; j_gene: TRBJ2-3; len: 14; d_gene: NA; v_gene: TRBV27; CDR3nt: TGTGCCAGCAGTTTTCAGATATCCACAGATACGCAGTATTTT; CDR3aa: CASSFQISTDTQYF
abundance: NA; j_gene: TRBJ1-2; len: 15; d_gene: NA; v_gene: TRBV6-5; CDR3nt: TGTGCCAGCAAGTGGGCAGAGAATTCTAACTATGGCTACACCTTC; CDR3aa: CASKWAENSNYGYTF
abundance: once; j_gene: TRBJ1-1; len: 13; d_gene: TRBD1; v_gene: TRBV12-3/TRBV12-4; CDR3nt: TGTGCCAGCAGCCTAGACAGGGCCACTGAAGCTTTCTTT; CDR3aa: CASSLDRATEAFF
abundance: NA; j_gene: TRBJ2-7; len: 12; d_gene: TRBD1; v_gene: TRBV13; CDR3nt: TGTGCCAGCAGTTACAGGGGAGTCGAGCAGTACTTC; CDR3aa: CASSYRGVEQYF
abundance: NA; j_gene: TRBJ2-7; len: 14; d_gene: TRBD1; v_gene: TRBV7-9; CDR3nt: TGTGCCAGCAGCAAGGACAGGGGGTTCTACGAGCAGTACTTC; CDR3aa: CASSKDRGFYEQYF
abundance: NA; j_gene: TRBJ2-2; len: 17; d_gene: TRBD2; v_gene: TRBV2; CDR3nt: TGTGCCAGCACCAATACGGGACTAGCGGGGAACACCGGGGAGCTGTTTTTT; CDR3aa: CASTNTGLAGNTGELFF
abundance: once; j_gene: TRBJ2-3; len: 15; d_gene: TRBD1; v_gene: TRBV6-2/TRBV6-3; CDR3nt: TGTGCCAGCAGTTACCGCGGACAGGGGGCAGATACGCAGTATTTT; CDR3aa: CASSYRGQGADTQYF
abundance: NA; j_gene: TRBJ2-1; len: 11; d_gene: NA; v_gene: TRBV7-2; CDR3nt: TGTGCCAGCAGCCTTCTAAATGAGCAGTTCTTC; CDR3aa: CASSLLNEQFF
abundance: NA; j_gene: TRBJ1-2; len: 17; d_gene: TRBD1; v_gene: TRBV6-6; CDR3nt: TGTGCCAGCAGACGAACCACAGGGGGCCTTTCGAACTATGGCTACACCTTC; CDR3aa: CASRRTTGGLSNYGYTF
abundance: NA; j_gene: TRBJ2-3; len: 16; d_gene: NA; v_gene: TRBV11-3; CDR3nt: TGTGCCAGCAGCTTAGCACGCGGGGCCCTCACAGATACGCAGTATTTT; CDR3aa: CASSLARGALTDTQYF
abundance: once; j_gene: TRBJ1-2; len: 12; d_gene: NA; v_gene: TRBV9; CDR3nt: TGTGCCAGCAGCGTAGGACTGGATGGCTACACCTTC; CDR3aa: CASSVGLDGYTF
abundance: NA; j_gene: TRBJ1-1; len: 13; d_gene: TRBD1; v_gene: TRBV5-1; CDR3nt: TGCGCCAGCAGCTTAGGGACAGGGGGCGATTCTTTCTTT; CDR3aa: CASSLGTGGDSFF
abundance: NA; j_gene: TRBJ2-7; len: 11; d_gene: NA; v_gene: TRBV28; CDR3nt: TGTGCCAGTTCTGTTGCCTACGAGCAGTACTTC; CDR3aa: CASSVAYEQYF
abundance: NA; j_gene: TRBJ1-5; len: 14; d_gene: TRBD1; v_gene: TRBV10-3; CDR3nt: TGTGCCATCAGTGAGGGACAGGGAAATCAGCCCCAGCATTTT; CDR3aa: CAISEGQGNQPQHF
abundance: NA; j_gene: TRBJ2-1; len: 14; d_gene: NA; v_gene: TRBV4-3; CDR3nt: TGCGCCAGCAGCGACCGAACAGTACCCAATGAGCAGTTCTTC; CDR3aa: CASSDRTVPNEQFF
abundance: NA; j_gene: TRBJ2-2; len: 17; d_gene: TRBD1; v_gene: TRBV9; CDR3nt: TGTGCCAGCAGCAATAAAGTAACAGGGGGCTCCTCCGGGGAGCTGTTTTTT; CDR3aa: CASSNKVTGGSSGELFF
abundance: NA; j_gene: TRBJ2-7; len: 18; d_gene: TRBD2; v_gene: TRBV4-1; CDR3nt: TGCGCCAGCAGCCAAATACCGTCCGGGACTAGCGGGACCTACGAGCAGTACTTC; CDR3aa: CASSQIPSGTSGTYEQYF
abundance: NA; j_gene: TRBJ2-7; len: 16; d_gene: NA; v_gene: TRBV5-6; CDR3nt: TGTGCCAGCAGCTTACTCTCAATAGACAGGCTGATCGAGCAGTACTTC; CDR3aa: CASSLLSIDRLIEQYF
abundance: NA; j_gene: TRBJ2-7; len: 13; d_gene: NA; v_gene: TRBV29-1; CDR3nt: TGCAGCGTATCCGGGACTCGCCATGGCGAGCAGTACTTC; CDR3aa: CSVSGTRHGEQYF
abundance: NA; j_gene: TRBJ1-5; len: 16; d_gene: TRBD1; v_gene: TRBV3-1/TRBV3-2; CDR3nt: TGTGCCAGCAGCCGAGGGCAGGGACAGAGCAATCAGCCCCAGCATTTT; CDR3aa: CASSRGQGQSNQPQHF
abundance: NA; j_gene: TRBJ2-7; len: 16; d_gene: TRBD1; v_gene: TRBV19; CDR3nt: TGTGCCAGTAGGTCCCTACCGGGACAGGGGACCTACGAGCAGTACTTC; CDR3aa: CASRSLPGQGTYEQYF
abundance: NA; j_gene: TRBJ2-7; len: 15; d_gene: NA; v_gene: TRBV7-2; CDR3nt: TGTGCCAGCAGCTTGATGGGACAAACCCTATGGGAGCAGTACTTC; CDR3aa: CASSLMGQTLWEQYF
abundance: NA; j_gene: TRBJ1-4; len: 14; d_gene: NA; v_gene: TRBV7-8; CDR3nt: TGTGCCAGCACCCTACGCGGGCCAAATGAAAAACTGTTTTTT; CDR3aa: CASTLRGPNEKLFF
abundance: NA; j_gene: TRBJ2-5; len: 15; d_gene: NA; v_gene: TRBV4-3; CDR3nt: TGCGCCAGCAGCCACGGGATAGCGGCGGGAGAGACCCAGTACTTC; CDR3aa: CASSHGIAAGETQYF
abundance: NA; j_gene: TRBJ2-3; len: 17; d_gene: NA; v_gene: TRBV7-8; CDR3nt: TGTGCCAGCAGCTTACCTAGGTCTGAACCTAGCACAGATACGCAGTATTTT; CDR3aa: CASSLPRSEPSTDTQYF
abundance: NA; j_gene: TRBJ1-5; len: 15; d_gene: NA; v_gene: TRBV2; CDR3nt: TGTGCCAGCGGGGGTGCGGGGCGAGAGAATCAGCCCCAGCATTTT; CDR3aa: CASGGAGRENQPQHF
abundance: once; j_gene: TRBJ1-2; len: 13; d_gene: TRBD1; v_gene: TRBV9; CDR3nt: TGTGCCAGCAGCCGGGGACAGGGTGATGGCTACACCTTC; CDR3aa: CASSRGQGDGYTF
abundance: NA; j_gene: TRBJ1-5; len: 15; d_gene: TRBD1; v_gene: TRBV20-1; CDR3nt: TGCAGTGCTAGTAAGACAGGGGGCGAATATCAGCCCCAGCATTTT; CDR3aa: CSASKTGGEYQPQHF
abundance: NA; j_gene: TRBJ2-1; len: 18; d_gene: TRBD2; v_gene: TRBV7-3; CDR3nt: TGTGCCAGCAGCTTCTCCGGGACTAGCGGGGGGGCCTACAATGAGCAGTTCTTC; CDR3aa: CASSFSGTSGGAYNEQFF
abundance: NA; j_gene: TRBJ1-4; len: 16; d_gene: TRBD1; v_gene: TRBV9; CDR3nt: TGTGCCAGCAGCCCGCGACAGGGGGCAGCTAATGAAAAACTGTTTTTT; CDR3aa: CASSPRQGAANEKLFF
abundance: NA; j_gene: TRBJ1-1; len: 16; d_gene: NA; v_gene: TRBV6-1; CDR3nt: TGTGCCAGCAGTGGAGGGACTAACCACATGAACACTGAAGCTTTCTTT; CDR3aa: CASSGGTNHMNTEAFF
abundance: NA; j_gene: TRBJ1-4; len: 14; d_gene: TRBD1; v_gene: TRBV6-5; CDR3nt: TGTGCCAGCCGAGGGGACAGGGTTAATGAAAAACTGTTTTTT; CDR3aa: CASRGDRVNEKLFF
abundance: once; j_gene: TRBJ2-2; len: 13; d_gene: TRBD1; v_gene: TRBV28; CDR3nt: TGTGCCAGCACGGGACAGGGGGTGCGGGAGCTGTTTTTT; CDR3aa: CASTGQGVRELFF
abundance: NA; j_gene: TRBJ2-3; len: 12; d_gene: NA; v_gene: TRBV6-5; CDR3nt: TGTGCCAGCAGTTCGCAGGCAGATACGCAGTATTTT; CDR3aa: CASSSQADTQYF
abundance: NA; j_gene: TRBJ1-1; len: 15; d_gene: NA; v_gene: TRBV16; CDR3nt: TGTGCCAGCAGCCAATCTTTGGGGGCGAACACTGAAGCTTTCTTT; CDR3aa: CASSQSLGANTEAFF
abundance: NA; j_gene: TRBJ1-2; len: 16; d_gene: TRBD1; v_gene: TRBV4-3; CDR3nt: TGCGCCAGCAGCCTAGACAGGGCGTCGGCTAACTATGGCTACACCTTC; CDR3aa: CASSLDRASANYGYTF
abundance: NA; j_gene: TRBJ1-5; len: 13; d_gene: NA; v_gene: TRBV14; CDR3nt: TGTGCCAGCAGCCAAGGGAGGGATCAGCCCCAGCATTTT; CDR3aa: CASSQGRDQPQHF
abundance: NA; j_gene: TRBJ1-3; len: 15; d_gene: NA; v_gene: TRBV9; CDR3nt: TGTGCCAGCAGCGCAGCTCTCGGGTCTGGAAACACCATATATTTT; CDR3aa: CASSAALGSGNTIYF
abundance: NA; j_gene: TRBJ2-7; len: 14; d_gene: TRBD1; v_gene: TRBV11-3; CDR3nt: TGTGCCAGCAGCTTAGAAACAGGGGCGGACGAGCAGTACTTC; CDR3aa: CASSLETGADEQYF